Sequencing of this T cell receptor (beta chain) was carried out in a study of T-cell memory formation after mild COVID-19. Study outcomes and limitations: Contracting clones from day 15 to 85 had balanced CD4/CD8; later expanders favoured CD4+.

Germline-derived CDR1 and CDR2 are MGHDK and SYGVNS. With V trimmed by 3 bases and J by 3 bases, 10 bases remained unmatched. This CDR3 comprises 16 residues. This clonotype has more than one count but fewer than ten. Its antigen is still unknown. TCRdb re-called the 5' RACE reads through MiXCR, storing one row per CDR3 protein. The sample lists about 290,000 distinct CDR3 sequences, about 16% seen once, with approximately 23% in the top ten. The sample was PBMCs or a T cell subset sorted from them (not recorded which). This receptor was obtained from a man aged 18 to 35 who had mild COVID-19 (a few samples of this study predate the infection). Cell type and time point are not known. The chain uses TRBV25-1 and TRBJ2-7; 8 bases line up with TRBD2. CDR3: CASSDAGTSGNYEQYF. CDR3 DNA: TGTGCCAGCAGTGACGCTGGGACTAGTGGTAACTACGAGCAGTACTTC.